This section outlines one T cell receptor beta chain sequence together with its context. Antigen: not known. RNA transcripts provided the source from which TCR beta CDR3 regions were amplified. A set of HTBI primers served as the primers for a first-round RT-PCR of the TCR CDR3. TCRdb itself ran the multiplex PCR reads through MiXCR, one entry per CDR3 protein. The sample consists of about 590,000 distinct CDR3 sequences, 15% to 18% of them appearing once. This specimen belongs to a study of T cells in Graves' hyperthyroidism and ophthalmopathy. Patients aged 18 to 65 had newly diagnosed hyperthyroidism that had lasted under 2 months. Study results and caveats: Classification by a 13 V-J model distinguished ophthalmopathy from stable hyperthyroidism. The model identified upcoming ophthalmopathy a median about six months ahead of onset.

CDR3 length: 13 amino acids. V dropped 6 bases and J dropped 4 bases, with 13 bases sitting between them. Germline CDR1 LNHDA, CDR2 SQIVND (reference sequence). The chain joins TRBV19 to TRBJ2-7; possible D gene TRBD1, 7 bases. Material: blood. The TCR was taken from a woman in her thirties with Graves' hyperthyroidism. CDR3 protein: CASSAGQTYEQYF. CDR3 DNA: TGTGCCAGTAGCGCGGGACAGACTTACGAGCAGTACTTC.